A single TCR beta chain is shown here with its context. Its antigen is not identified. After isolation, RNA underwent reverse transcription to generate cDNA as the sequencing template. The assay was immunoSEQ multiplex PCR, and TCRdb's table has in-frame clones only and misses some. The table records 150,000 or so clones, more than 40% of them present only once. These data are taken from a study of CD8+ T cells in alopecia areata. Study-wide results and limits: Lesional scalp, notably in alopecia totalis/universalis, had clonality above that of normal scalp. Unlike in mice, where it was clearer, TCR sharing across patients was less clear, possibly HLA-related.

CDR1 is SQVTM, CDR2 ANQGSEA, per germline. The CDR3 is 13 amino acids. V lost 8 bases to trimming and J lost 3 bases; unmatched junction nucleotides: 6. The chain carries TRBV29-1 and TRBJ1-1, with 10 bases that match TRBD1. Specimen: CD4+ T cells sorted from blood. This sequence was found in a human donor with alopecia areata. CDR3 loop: CSTGQGGYTEAFF. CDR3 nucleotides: TGCAGCACCGGACAGGGGGGCTACACTGAAGCTTTCTTT. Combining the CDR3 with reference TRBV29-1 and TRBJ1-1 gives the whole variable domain SAVISQKPSRDICQRGTSLTIQCQVDSQVTMMFWYRQQPGQSLTLIATANQGSEATYESGFVIDKFPISRPNLTFSTLTVSNMSPEDSSIYLCSTGQGGYTEAFFGQGTRLTVV.